A few counts support the clone carrying this T cell receptor beta chain. The source of the sample is a study of CD8 T cells in ankylosing spondylitis. TCRdb passed the 5' RACE reads through MiXCR, listing each CDR3 protein once. Among around 330,000 distinct CDR3 sequences listed, roughly 11% were seen once. This CDR3 comprises 15 residues. J lost 3 bases, V lost 5 bases, and 9 bases had no gene match. From germline, CDR1 is MDHEN and CDR2 SYDVKM. This clonotype originated in a female donor with ankylosing spondylitis or in good health (not recorded which). The material sequenced was blood, either unsorted or a sorted T cell fraction (not recorded which). The rearrangement uses TRBV28 and TRBJ1-1, with TRBD1 identical over 7 bases. This chain's CDR3 is CASSIPRGLYTEAFF. For the CDR3, the DNA is TGTGCCAGCAGTATCCCCAGGGGGTTGTACACTGAAGCTTTCTTT.